The T cell receptor beta chain described here comes from a study of control samples from healthy donors and cancer patients (dated by TCRdb to about 2020). To prepare the library, the immunoSEQ multiplex PCR assay was applied. Drawn from immuneACCESS, this table holds only the in-frame rearrangements with V and J called that TCRdb kept. Clones are partly lost; checked studies trace under half to an unresolved V gene and leave the rest unexplained. Counted in this sample were around 140,000 clones; around nine tenths of them appeared once. 6% to 9.5% of the sample rests with the top ten. As for this clone: Its antigen specificity is not known. Base qualities are missing; no much larger clone stands one base away.

CDR1 and CDR2 are read off the germline V gene as SGHDT and YYEEEE. Reading from cysteine to phenylalanine, the CDR3 counts 11 amino acids. Kept here is only the CDR3 DNA, which spans 33 bases and is read in frame from base 1. Trimming at the junction amounts to 3 bases on V and 14 bases on J, and the germline ends lie 12 bases apart. The TCR comes from a man aged 45-65 years with head and neck cancer. What was sequenced was PBMCs. The rearrangement combines TRBV5-6 with TRBJ2-1; the D segment could be TRBD1, given 6 matching bases. CDR3 region: CASSSYRVEFF. The sequence in DNA is TGTGCCAGCAGCTCCTACAGGGTTGAGTTCTTC.